This T cell receptor (beta chain) emerged from a study of cytomegalovirus exposure and HLA in healthy donors. Study-wide findings and caveats: Several of the most significant clusters were apparently associated with common viral pathogens in a later analysis.

The CDR3 covers 16 residues. CDR1 is MNHEY and CDR2 is SMNVEV in the germline V gene (reference sequence). Trimming shortened V by 0 bases and J by 6 bases, and 17 bases separated the two germline ends. Notes on this clone: Its cognate antigen is unknown.

The PCR employed 60 Vbeta primers together with 13 Jbeta primers. Libraries were prepared by immunoSEQ multiplex PCR; TCRdb keeps only in-frame clonotypes and omits some of them. The table shows 150,000 to 180,000 clones, with 82% occurring only once. Though probably carrying unrecorded immune exposures, donors were nominally healthy at sampling. The sequenced sample was PBMCs. The receptor was derived from a woman aged 45-60 years in good health and CMV-seropositive. V usage is TRBV27 and J usage is TRBJ1-2; unclear D gene. CDR3 nucleotides: TGTGCCAGCAGTTTATCCCCTCGGGGAGGGTACAATGGCTACACCTTC. It encodes CASSLSPRGGYNGYTF.